A single sample is the source of the 19 T cell receptor beta chains below, sequenced in a study of blood T cell repertoires in COVID-19. Profiled with immunoSEQ multiplex PCR; TCRdb holds only in-frame clones, not every one. The sample shows about 170,000 clones, more than 75% of them seen only once. Sequenced sample: peripheral blood. The origin of the receptors is a man aged 45-60 years who had recovered from COVID-19.

This chain connects TRBV27 to TRBJ2-7, with TRBD1 identical over 10 bases. The CDR3 is made up of 13 amino acids. V shed 8 bases, J shed 6 bases, and the junction held 7 bases outside the gene matches. CDR1 and CDR2 from the germline V gene are MNHEY and SMNVEV (reference sequence). Written as DNA, the CDR3 is TGTGCCAGCGGAGCCGGGACAGGGGTCGAGCAGTACTTC. Its translation is CASGAGTGVEQYF.

The rearrangement links TRBV5-1 to TRBJ2-2, with D maybe TRBD2 (6 bases). V gave up 0 bases and J gave up 5 bases, with 17 bases separating them. Germline CDR1 reads SGHRS; CDR2 reads YFSETQ. The CDR3 contains 17 residues. The CDR3 DNA is TGCGCCAGCAGCTTGGCCCCCGGCGGGGCGGGGACCGGGGAGCTGTTTTTT. Its protein is CASSLAPGGAGTGELFF.

This rearrangement joins TRBV5-1 to TRBJ1-1; a possible D gene is TRBD1 (5 bases). The CDR3 totals 13 residues. The germline V gene has CDR1 SGHRS and CDR2 YFSETQ. The V gene lost 4 bases and the J gene lost 5 bases, with 12 bases spanning the gap. The CDR3 is CASSPGTTTEAFF. In DNA form, the CDR3 reads TGCGCCAGCAGCCCAGGGACTACTACTGAAGCTTTCTTT.

The chain has TRBV5-1 and TRBJ1-4, with 7 bases identical to TRBD1. The CDR3 has 17 residues. CDR1 is SGHRS and CDR2 is YFSETQ in the germline V gene. The junction had 13 bases not matched to a gene; V was cut back by 4 bases and J by 4 bases. CDR3 sequence: CASSRPGTAHFNEKLFF. CDR3 sequence (DNA): TGCGCCAGCAGCAGGCCCGGGACAGCACATTTTAATGAAAAACTGTTTTTT.

This clone was counted once. J is TRBJ1-1 and V is TRBV7-8; possibly TRBD1 for D (6 bases). Trimming pared 5 bases from V and 1 base from J, leaving 17 bases between. CDR1 is SGHVS and CDR2 is FQNEAQ in the germline V gene. This CDR3 is 16 amino acids long. CDR3 sequence reads: CASSPYRVPGNTEAFF. The CDR3 coding sequence is TGTGCCAGCAGCCCTTACAGGGTTCCAGGGAACACTGAAGCTTTCTTT.

This chain links TRBV1 with TRBJ2-1; TRBD2 is the table's D call and was not checked against the DNA. TRBV1 is noted as a pseudogene. There are 17 residues in the CDR3. The CDR3 sequence is CTSRPSSGRPRYNEQFF. In DNA form, the CDR3 reads TGCACCAGCAGACCAAGTAGCGGGAGGCCCCGCTACAATGAGCAGTTCTTC.

The rearrangement links TRBV7-6 to TRBJ2-3, with 9 bases aligning to TRBD2. Germline values: CDR1 SGHVS, CDR2 FNYEAQ. The CDR3 is made up of 14 amino acids. With V trimmed by 5 bases and J by 6 bases, 6 bases remained unmatched. The DNA for the CDR3 is TGTGCCAGCAGCGAAGCGGGAGGTGGGGATACGCAGTATTTT. This translates into CASSEAGGGDTQYF.

CDR3 nucleotides: TGTGCCACCAGCAGTGCTAGGGCAGGGAATGGCTACACCTTC. Translation: CATSSARAGNGYTF. The chain joins TRBV15 to TRBJ1-2, with D possibly being TRBD1 (5 bases). The CDR3 spans 14 residues. V lost 3 bases and J 6 bases, leaving 14 bases between the germline ends. Germline loops: CDR1 LNHNV, CDR2 YYDKDF (reference sequence). Full variable domain (outside the CDR3, taken from reference TRBV15 and TRBJ1-2): DAMVIQNPRYQVTQFGKPVTLSCSQTLNHNVMYWYQQKSSQAPKLLFHYYDKDFNNEADTPDNFQSRRPNTSFCFLDIRSPGLGDTAMYLCATSSARAGNGYTFGSGTRLTVV.

The DNA for the CDR3 is TGTGCCAGCAGTTTACAGCTCGAGGGCCTCCACTTT. The encoded protein is CASSLQLEGLHF. The J gene is TRBJ1-6, the V gene TRBV28; no clear D. Looked up from germline, CDR1 is MDHEN and CDR2 is SYDVKM. The CDR3 runs to 12 residues. Trimming cost V 2 bases and J 15 bases, with 11 bases left between them.

The gene calls are TRBV18 and TRBJ2-7; the D is unclear. The ends were cut back, 5 bases at V and 2 bases at J, with 13 bases in the middle. In germline, CDR1 is KGHSH, CDR2 LQKENI. CDR3 size: 14 residues. CDR3 DNA: TGTGCCAGCTCATCATCGACCCGGGCCTACGAGCAGTACTTC. Translated: CASSSSTRAYEQYF.

V gene TRBV21-1 combines with J gene TRBJ1-1. TRBV21-1 is given as a pseudogene. This CDR3 contains 13 residues. The CDR3 region is CASSKVAVTEAFF. The DNA of the CDR3 is TGTGCCAGCAGCAAAGTCGCGGTCACTGAAGCTTTCTTT.

This chain links TRBV6-5 with TRBJ2-6; weak D call: TRBD1 (6 bases). This CDR3 has 15 amino acids. From germline, CDR1 is MNHEY and CDR2 SVGAGI. Trimming pared 2 bases from V and 1 base from J, leaving 6 bases between. This CDR3 reads CASSYQGSGANVLTF. CDR3 nucleotides: TGTGCCAGCAGTTACCAGGGGTCTGGGGCCAACGTCCTGACTTTC.

V gene TRBV5-4 combines with J gene TRBJ2-7, with D hard to call. Germline lookup yields CDR1 SGHNT and CDR2 YYREEE (reference sequence). With 1 base removed from V and 0 bases from J, the gap between germline ends came to 5 bases. CDR3 length equals 13 residues. The CDR3 DNA is TGTGCCAGCAGCTTGCAAAACTCCTACGAGCAGTACTTC. It codes for CASSLQNSYEQYF.

This clone was counted a single time. The chain carries TRBV6-2 or TRBV6-3 and TRBJ1-2; 10 positions match TRBD1. The CDR3 consists of 14 residues. Trimming took 6 bases from V and 4 from J; bases not matched to a gene: 5. Germline V gene sequence: CDR1 MNHEY, CDR2 SVGEGT. In DNA, the CDR3 is TGTGCCAGCAGCCAGACAGGGGGCACCTATGGCTACACCTTC. Translated: CASSQTGGTYGYTF.

This clone showed up just a few times. This chain joins TRBV5-5 and TRBJ1-2; D possibly corresponds to TRBD1 (6 bases). V was cut by 0 bases and J by 6 bases, with 9 bases left in between. CDR3 size: 13 residues. CDR1 SGHKS and CDR2 YYEKEE come from the germline V gene (reference sequence). The CDR3 region is CASSLDRANGYTF. CDR3 in DNA: TGTGCCAGCAGCTTGGACAGGGCAAATGGCTACACCTTC.

J is TRBJ2-1 and V is TRBV28; 11 nucleotides agree with TRBD2. CDR3 length: 15 amino acids. Trimming at V came to 6 bases and at J to 7 bases, leaving 8 bases not matched to a gene. Per germline, CDR1 MDHEN and CDR2 SYDVKM. DNA of the CDR3: TGTGCCAGCAGGCTTCTAGCGGGAGGAGTTAATGAGCAGTTCTTC. This encodes CASRLLAGGVNEQFF. The full variable domain, rest sourced from reference TRBV28 and TRBJ2-1, is DVKVTQSSRYLVKRTGEKVFLECVQDMDHENMFWYRQDPGLGLRLIYFSYDVKMKEKGDIPEGYSVSREKKERFSLILESASTNQTSMYLCASRLLAGGVNEQFFGPGTRLTVL.

V usage is TRBV25-1 and J usage is TRBJ1-2, with TRBD1 matching over 7 bases. This CDR3 has 16 residues. Germline CDR1 reads MGHDK; CDR2 reads SYGVNS. V lost 3 bases to trimming and J lost 3 bases; unmatched junction nucleotides: 10. CDR3 coding DNA: TGTGCCAGCAGTGAGGGACAGTGGAGAACCGACTATGGCTACACCTTC. Its protein product is CASSEGQWRTDYGYTF.

V and J are TRBV5-1 and TRBJ1-2; D may be TRBD1 (5 bases). The CDR3 contains 14 residues. V was cut by 7 bases and J by 2 bases, with 15 bases left in between. Germline lookup yields CDR1 SGHRS and CDR2 YFSETQ. The CDR3 loop reads CASSLIDRNYGYTF. Here the CDR3 DNA reads TGCGCCAGCTCTCTAATCGACAGAAACTATGGCTACACCTTC.

This clone has a single count. V is TRBV28 and J is TRBJ1-4; 9 nucleotides agree with TRBD1. The CDR3 covers 17 residues. The ends lost 5 bases at V and 2 bases at J; junction bases unmatched: 9. The V gene's germline CDR1 is MDHEN and CDR2 SYDVKM. CDR3 sequence: CASSGVGQGLTNEKLFF. In nucleotides, the CDR3 is TGTGCCAGCAGTGGAGTGGGACAGGGATTGACTAATGAAAAACTGTTTTTT. Looking up the rest from reference TRBV28 and TRBJ1-4 gives the full variable domain: DVKVTQSSRYLVKRTGEKVFLECVQDMDHENMFWYRQDPGLGLRLIYFSYDVKMKEKGDIPEGYSVSREKKERFSLILESASTNQTSMYLCASSGVGQGLTNEKLFFGSGTQLSVL.